The 7 T cell receptor beta chains in this list originate from one sample, sequenced in a study of blood T cell repertoires in COVID-19. Repertoires were generated with immunoSEQ multiplex PCR, while TCRdb's copy carries only in-frame clones and drops some. The data show 250,000 to 300,000 clones, with roughly 89% seen just once and approximately 1.8% held by the top ten. The sample comprised PBMCs or T cells enriched from blood (not recorded which). These receptors all come from a woman aged 55-70 years who had recovered from COVID-19.

The genes are TRBV19 and TRBJ2-1; a possible D gene is TRBD2 (5 bases). CDR3 length: 14 residues. Germline V gene lookup returns CDR1 LNHDA and CDR2 SQIVND (reference sequence). The V and J ends lost 1 base and 9 bases respectively, with 13 bases between them. The CDR3 DNA reads TGTGCCAGTAGTATAGGTCCCGCGGGTATTGAGCAGTTCTTC. This encodes CASSIGPAGIEQFF.

The V gene is TRBV2, the J gene TRBJ2-7, with TRBD1 identical over 10 bases. Per the germline V gene, CDR1 is SNHLY and CDR2 is FYNNEI. The J segment lost 4 bases and the V segment lost 7 bases, leaving 10 bases of the junction unmatched. The CDR3 contains 15 residues. CDR3 amino acids: CASTLRDRGMYEQYF. DNA of the CDR3: TGTGCCAGCACCCTGCGGGACAGGGGTATGTACGAGCAGTACTTC. Together with reference TRBV2 and TRBJ2-7, the CDR3 gives the full variable domain: EPEVTQTPSHQVTQMGQEVILRCVPISNHLYFYWYRQILGQKVEFLVSFYNNEISEKSEIFDDQFSVERPDGSNFTLKIRSTKLEDSAMYFCASTLRDRGMYEQYFGPGTRLTVT.

The chain recombines TRBV7-2 with TRBJ2-7; 7 nucleotides line up with TRBD2. The CDR3 is made up of 14 amino acids. Germline V gene data show CDR1 as SGHTA and CDR2 as FQGNSA. Trimming at V came to 2 bases and at J to 6 bases, leaving 7 bases not matched to a gene. CDR3 protein: CASSLPGGPGEQYF. DNA of the CDR3: TGTGCCAGCAGCTTACCGGGAGGCCCGGGCGAGCAGTACTTC.

This chain uses TRBV18 with TRBJ1-6, with D possibly TRBD1 on 6 matching bases. V was cut by 4 bases and J by 4 bases, with 14 bases left in between. Germline values: CDR1 KGHSH, CDR2 LQKENI. CDR3 length: 16 residues. The CDR3 nucleotides read TGTGCCAGCTCACTTTCTCAAGGACAGTATAATTCACCCCTCCACTTT. This encodes CASSLSQGQYNSPLHF.

This sequence joins TRBV2 and TRBJ1-4; 11 bases align to TRBD1. Germline V gene lookup returns CDR1 SNHLY and CDR2 FYNNEI. The CDR3 is 15 residues long. With 6 bases clipped from V and 0 bases from J, the junction kept 0 bases outside the gene matches. CDR3 residues: CASRGQGATNEKLFF. The CDR3 coding sequence is TGTGCCAGCAGGGGACAGGGGGCAACTAATGAAAAACTGTTTTTT.

J is TRBJ1-2 and V is TRBV7-2; 7 nucleotides match TRBD1. Germline loops: CDR1 SGHTA, CDR2 FQGNSA. The J segment lost 3 bases and the V segment lost 6 bases, leaving 7 bases of the junction unmatched. This CDR3 comprises 14 residues. Written as DNA, the CDR3 is TGTGCCAGCAGAAGACAGGGTGGAGACTATGGCTACACCTTC. Translation: CASRRQGGDYGYTF.

This clone was detected only once. The genes are TRBV6-5 and TRBJ2-6; possibly TRBD1 for D (5 bases). Trimming removed 0 bases at V and 4 bases at J, with 10 bases between. The germline V gene encodes CDR1 MNHEY and CDR2 SVGAGI. CDR3 length: 16 amino acids. This CDR3 is CASSYSTGTGANVLTF. In DNA form, the CDR3 reads TGTGCCAGCAGTTACTCAACAGGAACCGGGGCCAACGTCCTGACTTTC.